This T cell receptor beta chain was observed in a study of shared clonotypes between healthy human individuals. For the study at large: With ages of 18 to 49, the donors were a couple of women and a few men. A donor's plate count was three for CD4 naive and three for CD4 memory; CD8 naive had two and CD8 memory one. Regarding the study as a whole: Naive subsets usually exceeded memory subsets in estimated richness.

Produced via immunoSEQ multiplex PCR; TCRdb's table is partial and in-frame only. The data contain some 2.1 million clones, approximately 94% of them singletons. As defined, naive CD8 cells were CD45RO-negative and positively selected for CCR7, with terminally differentiated effector memory CD45RA+ cells excluded. This CDR3 has 13 residues. Germline assignment: CDR1 GTSNPN and CDR2 SVGIG (reference sequence). V shed 7 bases and J 6 bases; nucleotides not matched to a gene: 11. This clone was picked up a small number of times. The target antigen is unknown. The chain carries TRBV30 and TRBJ1-1; 7 nucleotides line up with TRBD1. This receptor was taken from a man younger than 35 in good health. Sequencing was done on a sample of naive CD8+ T cells sorted from blood. CDR3 residues: CALKNRGGPEAFF. The CDR3 nucleotides read TGTGCCTTAAAAAACAGGGGTGGGCCTGAAGCTTTCTTT.